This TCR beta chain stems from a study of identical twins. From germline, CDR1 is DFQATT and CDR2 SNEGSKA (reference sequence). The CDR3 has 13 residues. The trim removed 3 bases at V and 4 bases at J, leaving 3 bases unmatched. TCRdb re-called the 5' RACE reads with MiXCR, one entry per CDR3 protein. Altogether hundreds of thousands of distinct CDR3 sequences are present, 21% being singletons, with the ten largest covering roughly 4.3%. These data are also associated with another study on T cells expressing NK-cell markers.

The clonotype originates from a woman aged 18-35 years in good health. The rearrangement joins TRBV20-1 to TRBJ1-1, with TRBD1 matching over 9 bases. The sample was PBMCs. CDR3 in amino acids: CSASRDRVTEAFF. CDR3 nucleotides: TGCAGTGCTAGTAGGGACAGGGTCACTGAAGCTTTCTTT.